Sequencing of this T cell receptor (beta chain) was carried out in a study of blood T cell repertoires in COVID-19. Background on the study: The United States, Italy and Spain were the sources of the acute and convalescent COVID-19 samples.

The junction had 7 bases not matched to a gene; V was cut back by 0 bases and J by 5 bases. The CDR3 contains 15 residues. Germline assignment: CDR1 SGHRS and CDR2 YFSETQ. Authors' analysis steps: Amplification with reference gene primers provided the estimates of nucleated cell counts. Sequencing used immunoSEQ multiplex PCR; TCRdb keeps in-frame clones, though not all of them. For V, J and clone size, that table is used; D and trimming come from the DNA. Here the sample spans about 280,000 clones, around 85% being singletons. The chain recombines TRBV5-1 with TRBJ2-5, with 7 bases that match TRBD2. The TCR comes from a man in his forties or fifties with active or convalescent COVID-19. Sequencing was done on a sample of peripheral blood. In nucleotides, the CDR3 is TGCGCCAGCAGCTTGGAGGCCCTCGGGGGGGAGACCCAGTACTTC. Protein sequence: CASSLEALGGETQYF.